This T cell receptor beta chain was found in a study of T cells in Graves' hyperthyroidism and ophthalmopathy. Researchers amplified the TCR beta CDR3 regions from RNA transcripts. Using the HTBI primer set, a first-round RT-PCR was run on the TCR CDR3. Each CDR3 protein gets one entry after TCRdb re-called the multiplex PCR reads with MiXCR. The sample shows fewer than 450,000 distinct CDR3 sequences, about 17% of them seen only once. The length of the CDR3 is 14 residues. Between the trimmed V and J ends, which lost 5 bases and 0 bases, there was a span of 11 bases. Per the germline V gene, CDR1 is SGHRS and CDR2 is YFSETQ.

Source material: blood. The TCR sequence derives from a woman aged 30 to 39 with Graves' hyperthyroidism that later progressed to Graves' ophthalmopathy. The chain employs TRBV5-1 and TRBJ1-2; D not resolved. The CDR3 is CASRGSNTNYGYTF. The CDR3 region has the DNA TGCGCCAGCAGGGGGTCAAATACTAACTATGGCTACACCTTC.